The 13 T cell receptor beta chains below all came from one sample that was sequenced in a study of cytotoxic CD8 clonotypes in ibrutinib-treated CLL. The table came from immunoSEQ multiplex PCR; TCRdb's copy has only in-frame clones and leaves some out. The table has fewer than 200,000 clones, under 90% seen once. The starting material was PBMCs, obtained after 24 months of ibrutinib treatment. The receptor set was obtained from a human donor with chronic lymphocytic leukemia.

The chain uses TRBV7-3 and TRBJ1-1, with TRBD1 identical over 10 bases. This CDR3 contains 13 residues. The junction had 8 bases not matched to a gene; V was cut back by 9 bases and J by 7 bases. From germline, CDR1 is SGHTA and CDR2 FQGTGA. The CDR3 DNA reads TGTGCCAGTTCCCGGGACAGGGGTATTGAAGCTTTCTTT. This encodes CASSRDRGIEAFF.

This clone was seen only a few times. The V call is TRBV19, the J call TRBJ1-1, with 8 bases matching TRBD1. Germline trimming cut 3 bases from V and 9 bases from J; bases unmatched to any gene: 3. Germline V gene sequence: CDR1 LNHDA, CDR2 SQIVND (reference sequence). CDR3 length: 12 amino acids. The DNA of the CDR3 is TGTGCCAGTAGTATTGCCAGGGGGCAAGCTTTCTTT. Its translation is CASSIARGQAFF.

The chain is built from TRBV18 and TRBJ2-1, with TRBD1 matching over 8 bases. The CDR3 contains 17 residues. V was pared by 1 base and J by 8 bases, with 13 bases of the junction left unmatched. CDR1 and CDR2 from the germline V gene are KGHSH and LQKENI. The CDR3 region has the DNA TGTGCCAGCTCACCACGCAACTCAGGGGGCAGGGGTCATGAGCAGTTCTTC. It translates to CASSPRNSGGRGHEQFF.

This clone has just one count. CDR3 amino acids: CATLRTGSFEAFF. The CDR3 region has the DNA TGTGCCACCTTGAGGACAGGATCATTTGAAGCTTTCTTT. This sequence joins TRBV19 and TRBJ1-1, with 7 bases lining up with TRBD1. The junction had 12 bases not matched to a gene; V was cut back by 10 bases and J by 7 bases. Germline CDR1 LNHDA, CDR2 SQIVND (reference sequence). This CDR3 has 13 residues.

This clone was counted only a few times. In DNA, the CDR3 is TGTGCCTGGAGTGTCCTCTCCTACAATGAGCAGTTCTTC. It codes for CAWSVLSYNEQFF. The V gene is TRBV30, the J gene TRBJ2-1; D remains unclear. The CDR3 is 13 amino acids. Germline V gene sequence: CDR1 GTSNPN, CDR2 SVGIG (reference sequence). Trimming shortened V by 0 bases and J by 0 bases, and 3 bases separated the two germline ends.

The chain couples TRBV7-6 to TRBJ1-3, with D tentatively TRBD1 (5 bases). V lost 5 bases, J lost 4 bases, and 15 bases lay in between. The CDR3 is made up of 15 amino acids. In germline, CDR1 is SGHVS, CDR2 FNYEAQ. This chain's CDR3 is CASSPGPGEGNTIYF. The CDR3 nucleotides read TGTGCCAGCAGCCCCGGTCCGGGGGAGGGAAACACCATATATTTT.

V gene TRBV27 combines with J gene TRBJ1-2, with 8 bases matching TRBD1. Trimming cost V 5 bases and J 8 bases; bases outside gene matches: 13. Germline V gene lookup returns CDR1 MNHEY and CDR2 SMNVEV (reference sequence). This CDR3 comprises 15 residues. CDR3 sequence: CASSTLRDRPEGYTF. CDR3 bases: TGTGCCAGCAGTACCCTCCGGGACAGGCCCGAGGGCTACACCTTC.

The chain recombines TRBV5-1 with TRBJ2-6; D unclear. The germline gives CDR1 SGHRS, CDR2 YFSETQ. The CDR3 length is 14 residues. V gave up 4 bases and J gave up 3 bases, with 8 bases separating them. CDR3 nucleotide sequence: TGCGCCAGCAGCCCTTCCCGTGGGGCCAACGTCCTGACTTTC. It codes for CASSPSRGANVLTF.

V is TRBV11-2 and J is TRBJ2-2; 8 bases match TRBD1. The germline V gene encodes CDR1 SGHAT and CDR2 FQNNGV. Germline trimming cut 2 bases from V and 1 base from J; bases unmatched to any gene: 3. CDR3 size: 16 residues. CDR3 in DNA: TGTGCCAGCAGCTTACTAGGGACAGGGAACACCGGGGAGCTGTTTTTT. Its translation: CASSLLGTGNTGELFF.

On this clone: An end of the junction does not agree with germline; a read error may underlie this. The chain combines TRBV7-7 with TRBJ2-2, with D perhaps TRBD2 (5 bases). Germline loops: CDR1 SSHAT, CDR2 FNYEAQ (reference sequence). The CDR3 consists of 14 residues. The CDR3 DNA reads TGTGCTAGCACCCAACACGCGGGCTCCGGGGAGCTGTTTTTT. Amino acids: CASTQHAGSGELFF.

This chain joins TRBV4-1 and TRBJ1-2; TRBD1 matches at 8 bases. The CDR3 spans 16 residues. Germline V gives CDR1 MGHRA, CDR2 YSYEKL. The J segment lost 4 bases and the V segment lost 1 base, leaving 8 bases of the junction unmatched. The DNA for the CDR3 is TGCGCCAGCAGCCAAGGGGCAGGGGGCGGTACCTATGGCTACACCTTC. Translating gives CASSQGAGGGTYGYTF.

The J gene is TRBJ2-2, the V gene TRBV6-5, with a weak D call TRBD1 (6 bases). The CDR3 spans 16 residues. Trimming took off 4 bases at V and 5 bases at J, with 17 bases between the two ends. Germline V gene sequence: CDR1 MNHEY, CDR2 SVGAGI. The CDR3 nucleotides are TGTGCCAGCAGTTCCCAAAACAGGGTTAGAACCGGGGAGCTGTTTTTT. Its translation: CASSSQNRVRTGELFF.

Here the CDR3 DNA reads TGTGCCAGCAGTGACTCGTGGGACAGGGGAGTGTACACTGAAGCTTTCTTT. Translated, it gives CASSDSWDRGVYTEAFF. The rearrangement links TRBV6-4 to TRBJ1-1; 10 bases agree with TRBD1. The germline gives CDR1 MRHNA, CDR2 SNTAGT. J lost 3 bases, V lost 0 bases, and 7 bases had no gene match. The CDR3 runs 17 residues.